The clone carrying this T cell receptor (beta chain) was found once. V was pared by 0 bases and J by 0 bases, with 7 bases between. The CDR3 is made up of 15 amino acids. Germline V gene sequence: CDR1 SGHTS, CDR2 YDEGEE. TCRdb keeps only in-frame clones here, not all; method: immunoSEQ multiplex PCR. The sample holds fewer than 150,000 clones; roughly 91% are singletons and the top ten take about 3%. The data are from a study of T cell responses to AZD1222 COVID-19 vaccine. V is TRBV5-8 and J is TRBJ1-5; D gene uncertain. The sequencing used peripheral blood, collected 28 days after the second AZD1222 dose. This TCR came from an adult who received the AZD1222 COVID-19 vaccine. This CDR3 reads CASSLDMDSNQPQHF. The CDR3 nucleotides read TGTGCCAGCAGCTTGGATATGGATAGCAATCAGCCCCAGCATTTT.